This T cell receptor beta chain derives from a study of tissue T cells after allogeneic stem cell transplantation. Regarding the study as a whole: The patient cohort was small and clinically heterogeneous, with limited sampling depth. Across patients, clones rarely overlapped, yet motif clusters were shared tissue-specifically. Anatomically similar tissues had similar TCR repertoires within each patient.

V lost 5 bases and J lost 7; bases outside the gene matches: 5. CDR1 and CDR2 from the germline V gene are FNHDT and SITEND (reference sequence). CDR3 length: 13 residues. This table comes from immunoSEQ multiplex PCR, and its TCRdb copy is limited to in-frame clones, with some not included. The data show 15,000 to 20,000 clones, 70% seen once. This clone was seen a few times. Its matching antigen is unknown. The listed genes are named as in mouse. The read gets to within 1 residue of the CDR3 end, and the germline J gene fills in the rest. Sequencing was carried out using spleen. V is TRBV19 and J is TRBJ1-3; 8 bases are shared with TRBD1. The TCR comes from a female BALB/c mouse in good health. The strain is characterized by the MHC haplotype H2-d. CDR3 bases read: TGTGCCAGCAGCTTTGACAGGGGTAATACGCTCTAT. Translated, it gives CASSFDRGNTLY. From start to end, the CDR3 is CASSFDRGNTLYF.